This passage covers 14 T cell receptor beta chains from one sample sequenced in a study of beta chain features in type 1 diabetes. Of the isolated RNA, all was reverse transcribed, and so the sequenced material was expressed TCRB transcripts. TCRdb's table, derived via immunoSEQ multiplex PCR, lists solely in-frame clones and lacks some. The table lists 240,000 or so clones, about 63% of them singletons. The sequenced sample was naive CD4+ T cells from blood. These receptors were obtained from a man in his thirties or forties in good health.

The chain uses TRBV30 and TRBJ2-3, with 10 bases matching TRBD2. This CDR3 is 12 amino acids long. Losses at the gene ends were 3 bases for V and 11 bases for J; bases not matched to a gene: 5. Germline V gives CDR1 GTSNPN, CDR2 SVGIG (reference sequence). The DNA of the CDR3 is TGTGCCTGGAGACCAAGCGGGGGGGTGCAGTATTTT. Its translation: CAWRPSGGVQYF.

The chain couples TRBV7-9 to TRBJ2-7, with TRBD1 matching over 10 bases. The ends lost 6 bases at V and 3 bases at J; junction bases unmatched: 11. Germline V gene sequence: CDR1 SEHNR, CDR2 FQNEAQ (reference sequence). The CDR3 has 16 amino acids. DNA for the CDR3: TGTGCCAGCAGTCCTCCCCCGGGACAGGGGATCTACGAGCAGTACTTC. Residues: CASSPPPGQGIYEQYF.

This rearrangement joins TRBV29-1 to TRBJ1-1; D not certain. In germline, CDR1 is SQVTM, CDR2 ANQGSEA. V lost 4 bases, J lost 1 base, and 10 bases lay in between. The CDR3 has 13 amino acids. The CDR3 here is CSVGPLTNTEAFF. The CDR3 DNA follows: TGCAGCGTTGGGCCACTGACGAACACTGAAGCTTTCTTT.

For this clone: Different DNA sequences within this sample yield the same CDR3. V gene TRBV25-1 combines with J gene TRBJ2-3, with D hard to call. Trimming stripped 8 bases from V and 4 bases from J, with 7 bases between. The germline gives CDR1 MGHDK, CDR2 SYGVNS. This CDR3 is 11 amino acids long. DNA of the CDR3: TGTGCCAGCTCTGTGGCAGATACGCAGTATTTT. It specifies CASSVADTQYF.

The chain combines TRBV11-2 with TRBJ2-6; no definite D call. The CDR3 totals 16 residues. Germline-derived CDR1 and CDR2 are SGHAT and FQNNGV. Between the trimmed V and J ends, which lost 0 bases and 0 bases, there was a span of 6 bases. The CDR3 DNA reads TGTGCCAGCAGCTTAGACGGCATCTCTGGGGCCAACGTCCTGACTTTC. Protein product: CASSLDGISGANVLTF.

The CDR3 region is CASSEFGSTYQETQYF. The DNA of the CDR3 is TGTGCCAGCAGTGAATTTGGCAGCACGTACCAAGAGACCCAGTACTTC. The rearrangement links TRBV25-1 to TRBJ2-5; D is ambiguous. V was clipped by 1 base and J by 0 bases, with 12 bases between them. The CDR3 is made up of 16 amino acids. Germline V CDR1 and CDR2: MGHDK, SYGVNS. Full variable domain (rest looked up from reference TRBV25-1 and TRBJ2-5): EADIYQTPRYLVIGTGKKITLECSQTMGHDKMYWYQQDPGMELHLIHYSYGVNSTEKGDLSSESTVSRIRTEHFPLTLESARPSHTSQYLCASSEFGSTYQETQYFGPGTRLLVL.

V and J are TRBV7-6 and TRBJ2-7, with 9 bases that match TRBD1. The CDR3 is made up of 15 amino acids. Germline assignment: CDR1 SGHVS and CDR2 FNYEAQ. The trim removed 4 bases at V and 6 bases at J, leaving 10 bases unmatched. CDR3 region: CASSSPGDRALEQYF. In nucleotides, the CDR3 is TGTGCCAGCAGCTCCCCGGGGGACAGGGCCCTCGAGCAGTACTTC.

The table lists this clone with a count of one. CDR3 nucleotides: TGCAGTGCCTTAGGGCAGTTCTTC. Protein: CSALGQFF. The chain links TRBV20-1 to TRBJ2-1; D gene ambiguous. Deletions cut 6 bases from V and 12 bases from J, with 6 bases between. The V gene's germline CDR1 is DFQATT and CDR2 SNEGSKA (reference sequence). This CDR3 comprises 8 residues.

This sequence joins TRBV30 and TRBJ1-1; D gene ambiguous. Germline CDR1 reads GTSNPN; CDR2 reads SVGIG (reference sequence). The CDR3 has 13 amino acids. V shed 3 bases and J shed 4 bases, with 12 bases lying between them. CDR3 region: CAWSPGGSTEAFF. The DNA of the CDR3 is TGTGCCTGGAGCCCAGGCGGGAGCACTGAAGCTTTCTTT. Drawing the rest from reference TRBV30 and TRBJ1-1, the complete variable domain is SQTIHQWPATLVQPVGSPLSLECTVEGTSNPNLYWYRQAAGRGLQLLFYSVGIGQISSEVPQNLSASRPQDRQFILSSKKLLLSDSGFYLCAWSPGGSTEAFFGQGTRLTVV.

The V call is TRBV9, the J call TRBJ2-5; D is unresolved. Germline V gene lookup returns CDR1 SGDLS and CDR2 YYNGEE. This CDR3 comprises 14 residues. The V end lost 4 bases, the J end lost 4 bases, and 14 bases lay between the germline ends. CDR3 amino acids: CASSPNPARETQYF. Here the CDR3 DNA reads TGTGCCAGCAGCCCCAACCCCGCCCGAGAGACCCAGTACTTC.

The V call is TRBV29-1, the J call TRBJ2-2; D gene ambiguous. Trimming took off 4 bases at V and 2 bases at J, with 11 bases between the two ends. The CDR3 consists of 14 residues. Germline V lookup: CDR1 SQVTM, CDR2 ANQGSEA. This CDR3 reads CSVVSQTNTGELFF. CDR3 DNA: TGCAGCGTTGTTAGCCAGACAAACACCGGGGAGCTGTTTTTT.

The chain recombines TRBV4-1 with TRBJ1-1; D is unclear. Trimming removed 0 bases from V and 7 bases from J, with 6 bases in between. This CDR3 has 12 residues. Germline loops: CDR1 MGHRA, CDR2 YSYEKL. The CDR3 sequence: CASSQDRNEAFF. The CDR3 nucleotides read TGCGCCAGCAGCCAAGATCGAAATGAAGCTTTCTTT.

The rearrangement links TRBV19 to TRBJ2-7; 7 positions agree with TRBD1. J was trimmed by 1 base and V by 1 base; bases with no gene match: 4. The germline V gene has CDR1 LNHDA and CDR2 SQIVND (reference sequence). The CDR3 extends over 15 amino acids. CDR3 amino acids: CASSIVGQSSYEQYF. As DNA, the CDR3 is TGTGCCAGTAGTATAGTGGGACAGAGTTCCTACGAGCAGTACTTC.

The V call is TRBV2, the J call TRBJ2-7; 9 bases match TRBD1. The CDR3 covers 15 residues. Per germline, CDR1 SNHLY and CDR2 FYNNEI. V shed 8 bases and J 5 bases; nucleotides not matched to a gene: 13. The CDR3 protein is CASRLRDRVFHEQYF. Here the CDR3 DNA reads TGTGCCAGCCGACTAAGGGACAGGGTTTTCCACGAGCAGTACTTC.